These 22 T cell receptor beta chains originate from one sample sequenced in a study of human T cells and chemical hapten exposure. TCRdb re-called the RACE reads through MiXCR, storing one row per CDR3 protein. The data contain 300,000 to 400,000 distinct CDR3 sequences, around 7% of them singletons. Time point: patch test 1, 2 weeks after DPC sensitization. Noted treatment: therapeutic diphenylcyclopropenone sensitization with weekly scalp DPC. Sample: whole blood, taken in connection with sensitization to the hapten diphenylcyclopropenone (DPC). The receptor source for this set is a woman under 30 with alopecia areata. Some clones in this sample may be carry-over from other donors' samples.

This clonotype has just a few counts. V usage is TRBV28 and J usage is TRBJ1-2; the match to TRBD1 covers 7 bases. CDR3 length equals 17 residues. J lost 0 bases, V lost 1 base, and 8 bases had no gene match. In germline, CDR1 is MDHEN, CDR2 SYDVKM. This chain's CDR3 is CASSLYFGTVTNYGYTF. CDR3 DNA: TGTGCCAGCAGTTTATACTTCGGGACAGTCACTAACTATGGCTACACCTTC.

The chain combines TRBV28 with TRBJ1-2; the D gene is possibly TRBD1 (6 bases). CDR3 length equals 12 residues. Looked up from germline, CDR1 is MDHEN and CDR2 is SYDVKM. Trimming took 8 bases from V and 5 from J, leaving 12 bases between them. CDR3: CASLGQGYGYTF. The CDR3 DNA sequence: TGTGCCAGCCTGGGGCAGGGGTATGGCTACACCTTC.

There are many counts of this clonotype. The V gene is TRBV12-3 or TRBV12-4, the J gene TRBJ2-2; 8 bases fit TRBD1. V dropped 10 bases and J dropped 2; count of bases not matched to a gene: 9. The CDR3 has 15 residues. The CDR3 loop is CAISDRGGNTGELFF. The CDR3 bases are TGTGCCATCTCCGACAGGGGAGGTAACACCGGGGAGCTGTTTTTT.

The chain carries TRBV4-3 and TRBJ2-1, with D perhaps matching TRBD1 (6 bases). Germline values: CDR1 LGHNA, CDR2 YSLEER. Trimming shortened V by 0 bases and J by 9 bases, and 18 bases separated the two germline ends. This CDR3 region has 16 residues. Here the CDR3 reads CASSQDRGAYNGEQFF. The CDR3 nucleotides read TGCGCCAGCAGCCAAGACAGGGGAGCGTACAACGGTGAGCAGTTCTTC.

This clonotype occurred a few times. The J gene is TRBJ2-6, the V gene TRBV12-2; TRBD2 is taken as the D call from the table, unchecked against the DNA. TRBV12-2 is a pseudogene locus. The CDR3 is 21 amino acids. CDR3 sequence: CASRPHPFTSGEASGANVLTF. The DNA for the CDR3 is TGTGCAAGTCGCCCTCACCCCTTTACTAGCGGGGAGGCTTCTGGGGCCAACGTCCTGACTTTC.

This clonotype was seen at least ten times. The V gene is TRBV29-1, the J gene TRBJ2-3; a weak D match, TRBD1 (6 bases). The V gene lost 4 bases and the J gene lost 3 bases, with 17 bases spanning the gap. The CDR3 consists of 15 residues. Germline-derived CDR1 and CDR2 are SQVTM and ANQGSEA. The CDR3: CSVGFVTGFTDTQYF. The CDR3 region has the DNA TGCAGCGTTGGGTTTGTAACAGGGTTTACAGATACGCAGTATTTT.

This clonotype was recorded many times. The chain uses TRBV5-1 and TRBJ2-2; D gene unclear. The CDR3 spans 13 residues. Per the germline V gene, CDR1 is SGHRS and CDR2 is YFSETQ. The V end was cut by 5 bases, the J end by 5 bases, with 10 bases between. DNA for the CDR3: TGCGCCAGCAGTCTAAGGCAGACCGGGGAGCTGTTTTTT. Amino acids: CASSLRQTGELFF.

As concerns this clonotype: A much larger clone lies a single base off, so this may be a read error. The chain joins TRBV6-2 or TRBV6-3 to TRBJ2-1, with unresolved D. This CDR3 is 11 amino acids long. From germline, CDR1 is MNHEY and CDR2 SVGEGT. The CDR3 sequence is CASSYLKEQLF. CDR3 in DNA: TGTGCCAGCAGTTACTTAAAGGAGCAGTTATTC.

This clonotype was counted many times. V usage is TRBV12-3 or TRBV12-4 and J usage is TRBJ2-1; D remains unclear. V shed 7 bases and J shed 0 bases, with 10 bases lying between them. The CDR3 spans 14 residues. This CDR3 is CASTPVSSYNEQFF. The CDR3 DNA reads as TGTGCCAGCACCCCGGTTAGCTCCTACAATGAGCAGTTCTTC.

This clonotype was recorded many times. The CDR3 DNA reads as TGCAGTGCTAGAGATGTACAGGGATCAGGAGAGACCCAGTACTTC. Its protein product is CSARDVQGSGETQYF. The chain couples TRBV20-1 to TRBJ2-5, with a possible D match to TRBD1 (6 bases). This CDR3 region has 15 residues. Trimming pared 0 bases from V and 4 bases from J, leaving 15 bases between. Germline assignment: CDR1 DFQATT and CDR2 SNEGSKA (reference sequence).

This clonotype was seen many times. The rearrangement links TRBV20-1 to TRBJ2-3, with D possibly being TRBD2 (6 bases). Trimming left V 5 bases short and J 3 bases short, with 24 bases between. The CDR3 covers 17 residues. From germline, CDR1 is DFQATT and CDR2 SNEGSKA (reference sequence). The CDR3: CSAPTLAGRGPTDTQYF. CDR3 nucleotide sequence: TGCAGTGCTCCCACCTTGGCGGGGCGGGGACCTACAGATACGCAGTATTTT.

This clonotype was found many times. CDR3 coding DNA: TGCAGCGCCCCGCCGGGACTAGTGACAGATACGCAGTATTTT. Translation gives CSAPPGLVTDTQYF. The chain has TRBV29-1 and TRBJ2-3, with 8 bases matching TRBD2. This CDR3 region has 14 residues. With V trimmed by 7 bases and J by 3 bases, 9 bases remained unmatched. Germline CDR1 is SQVTM and CDR2 is ANQGSEA.

This clonotype was observed a handful of times. The chain couples TRBV5-4 to TRBJ1-1; D gene ambiguous. Trimming pared 7 bases from V and 0 bases from J, leaving 10 bases between. The CDR3 has 13 amino acids. Germline-derived CDR1 and CDR2 are SGHNT and YYREEE (reference sequence). The CDR3 DNA reads TGTGCCAGCGGGCCCGGGGTGAACACTGAAGCTTTCTTT. Protein product: CASGPGVNTEAFF. The full variable domain, in which reference TRBV5-4 and TRBJ1-1 provide the parts outside the CDR3, is ETGVTQSPTHLIKTRGQQVTLRCSSQSGHNTVSWYQQALGQGPQFIFQYYREEENGRGNFPPRFSGLQFPNYSSELNVNALELDDSALYLCASGPGVNTEAFFGQGTRLTVV.

This clonotype was observed a few times. The chain carries TRBV5-1 and TRBJ2-3; 8 nucleotides line up with TRBD1. The CDR3 is 16 residues long. Trimming at V came to 4 bases and at J to 2 bases, leaving 9 bases not matched to a gene. CDR1 SGHRS and CDR2 YFSETQ come from the germline V gene. Here the CDR3 reads CASSPTTGAYTDTQYF. DNA for the CDR3: TGCGCCAGCAGCCCCACGACAGGGGCCTACACAGATACGCAGTATTTT.

CDR3 nucleotide sequence: TGTGCCAGCACCCTGGGGGGGGCCGCTGGCTACACCTTC. Its translation: CASTLGGAAGYTF. The V gene is TRBV12-3 or TRBV12-4, the J gene TRBJ1-2; D might be TRBD1 (6 bases). Trimming took off 7 bases at V and 7 bases at J, with 16 bases between the two ends. The length of the CDR3 is 13 residues.

The rearrangement links TRBV5-6 to TRBJ2-3; 16 bases agree with TRBD2. Germline V CDR1 and CDR2: SGHDT, YYEEEE. V shed 1 base, J shed 2 bases, and the junction held 10 bases outside the gene matches. The CDR3 loop spans 20 amino acids. The CDR3 DNA follows: TGTGCCAGCAGCTTGCCCGTCCCGGGACTAGCGGGGGGGTCCACAGATACGCAGTATTTT. Its translation: CASSLPVPGLAGGSTDTQYF.

This clonotype was seen more than once but under ten times. The chain combines TRBV3-1 with TRBJ2-1; 15 bases agree with TRBD2. Germline trimming cut 1 base from V and 11 bases from J; bases unmatched to any gene: 6. Germline V CDR1 and CDR2: LGHDT, YNNKEL (reference sequence). The CDR3 consists of 16 residues. The CDR3 nucleotides are TGTGCCAGCAGCCAAGGAGGGACTAGCGGGGGGAGCAAGCAGTTCTTC. The encoded protein is CASSQGGTSGGSKQFF.

The J gene is TRBJ1-2, the V gene TRBV9, with D hard to call. CDR1 is SGDLS and CDR2 is YYNGEE in the germline V gene. Trimming left V 1 base short and J 3 bases short, with 10 bases between. CDR3 size: 14 residues. The CDR3 sequence: CASSVTDSDYGYTF. DNA of the CDR3: TGTGCCAGCAGCGTAACCGACTCCGACTATGGCTACACCTTC.

The gene calls are TRBV5-6 and TRBJ1-3, with D unresolved. Per the germline V gene, CDR1 is SGHDT and CDR2 is YYEEEE. Deletions cut 5 bases from V and 4 bases from J, with 22 bases between. The length of the CDR3 is 17 residues. CDR3 coding DNA: TGTGCCAGCAGTCTCCCGGGCCAACCATCGGGCGGAAACACCATATATTTT. Translation gives CASSLPGQPSGGNTIYF.

This clonotype was observed at least ten times. V gene TRBV7-9 combines with J gene TRBJ2-3, with D uncertain. V dropped 6 bases and J dropped 2 bases, with 9 bases sitting between them. Germline-derived CDR1 and CDR2 are SEHNR and FQNEAQ (reference sequence). The CDR3 is made up of 13 amino acids. The CDR3 spells CASRMLATDTQYF. The CDR3 DNA reads TGTGCCAGCAGAATGCTCGCCACAGATACGCAGTATTTT.

V gene TRBV7-2 combines with J gene TRBJ1-1; the match to TRBD1 covers 10 bases. V shed 0 bases and J 6 bases; nucleotides not matched to a gene: 1. CDR1 is SGHTA, CDR2 FQGNSA, per germline. The CDR3 is made up of 14 amino acids. The CDR3 spells CASSLAGTGAEAFF. The CDR3 coding sequence is TGTGCCAGCAGCTTAGCCGGGACAGGGGCTGAAGCTTTCTTT.

The chain recombines TRBV4-3 with TRBJ1-4; D not certain. From germline, CDR1 is LGHNA and CDR2 YSLEER. V lost 4 bases, J lost 2 bases, and 17 bases lay in between. The CDR3 runs to 17 residues. The CDR3 loop is CASSPTQPYSTNEKLFF. CDR3 in DNA: TGCGCCAGCAGCCCCACCCAACCTTATTCGACTAATGAAAAACTGTTTTTT.